The entry below gives a single T cell receptor beta chain sequence along with its context. Measured with immunoSEQ multiplex PCR; TCRdb has only the in-frame clones, and not every one. The sample shows 270,000 or so clones, roughly 84% of them seen only once. The data belong to a study of blood T cell repertoires in COVID-19. Study summary: Collection of acute and convalescent COVID-19 samples took place in the United States, Italy and Spain.

The V and J ends lost 2 bases and 4 bases respectively, with 8 bases between them. The CDR3 length is 14 residues. Germline V lookup: CDR1 ENHRY, CDR2 SYGVKD. Input material: peripheral blood. The chain employs TRBV10-3 and TRBJ1-4; D may be TRBD1 (6 bases). The sequence derives from a human donor with COVID-19, enrolled during active disease. The donor label of this sample is uncertain. CDR3 nucleotide sequence: TGTGCCATCAGTGAGGCGGACAGTAATGAAAAACTGTTTTTT. It is translated as CAISEADSNEKLFF.